This T cell receptor beta chain was sequenced in a study of identical twins. Findings and limits, study-wide: Modelling underestimated the level of out-of-frame TCR alpha sharing observed in monozygotic twins. These conclusions were based on statistical analysis (cross-sectional, not following the same donors). Carriage of fewer insertions was seen in abundant cord blood beta clonotypes, whereas memory repertoires showed none.

The CDR3 runs 15 residues. CDR1 is SNHLY, CDR2 FYNNEI, per germline. Germline trimming cut 4 bases from V and 2 bases from J; bases unmatched to any gene: 5. Healthy Caucasians alone served as donors. MiXCR was run by TCRdb on the 5' RACE reads, yielding one entry per CDR3 protein. The sample records about 460,000 distinct CDR3 sequences, over 12% being singletons. This clonotype was observed a few times. Its target is not known. The sample was also reused in another study, on yellow fever vaccine responses in identical twins.

Sample: CD4+ T cells sorted from blood. The rearrangement uses TRBV2 and TRBJ2-3; 8 nucleotides agree with TRBD2. The sequence was obtained from a woman younger than 35 in good health. The CDR3, as DNA: TGTGCCAGCAGTGCCGACGGGGGGGACACAGATACGCAGTATTTT. It yields the protein CASSADGGDTDTQYF.